This T cell receptor beta chain was found in a study of blood T cell repertoires in COVID-19 (dated by TCRdb to about 2020). Looking at the study overall: The collaborator samples originated in the United States, Italy and Spain and spanned the acute and convalescent phases of COVID-19. A de-identified subject ID, COVID-19 status, age in years and sex were almost always included in the sample metadata. Where available, HLA class I and class II types were taken from metadata supplied by the sample provider and were not determined by assay-based typing. Samples were obtained from the ongoing ImmuneRACE study (first 160 participants) and from over 1,000 subjects provided by 6 global collaborators. Subjects who had been exposed to COVID-19, were actively infected with it, or had recovered from it provided the deeply sampled blood TCRbeta repertoires that made up the dataset. The repertoires were made available in a free public database intended to serve as a resource for research on the immune response to SARS-CoV-2. The material from the prospective study consisted of cDNA or gDNA derived from T cells, B-cell-depleted T cells, or PBMCs.

V is trimmed back by 4 bases and J by 2 bases, and the junction contains 2 bases that no gene match accounts for. CDR1 and CDR2 are read off the germline V gene as MNHEY and SVGAGI. Measured from the cysteine to the phenylalanine, the CDR3 is 15 residues long. The retained sequence is limited to the CDR3, 45 bases, with the frame set at the first base. Paper-wide results and their limitations: How much clinical and demographic metadata was included differed by source and by participant, and the metadata was provided uncurated.

TCRbeta CDR3 regions were amplified from genomic DNA by means of the immunoSEQ Assay, a bias-controlled multiplex PCR. On the study's bioinformatics: Nucleated cell counts per sample were estimated from amplification of reference gene primers within the assay. Sequence reads were collapsed and filtered to measure the absolute abundance of every unique TCRbeta CDR3 rearrangement. For each sample, productive Simpson clonality was calculated as the square root of Simpson's diversity index across productive rearrangements. TCRdb limited this immuneACCESS table to in-frame rearrangements with V and J called. A share of clones is missing; checked studies link under half to unresolved V genes, and the rest is unexplained. D and trimming were read from the DNA, whereas the V and J calls and clone size are those reported in that table. The sample table contains roughly 70,000 clones; only one count was recorded for approximately 90% of them. Together, the top ten hold around 2.7% of the sample.

On this clone: No cognate antigen has been identified for it. Nothing much larger sits one base from this clone, and base qualities are not available.

The collaborating institutions used their own protocols to collect whole blood in K2EDTA tubes. Collaborator samples were shipped for TCRbeta analysis as frozen whole blood, isolated PBMCs, or DNA extracted from either sample type. The source of this sequence is a man aged 65-85 years with active or convalescent COVID-19. The sequence links TRBV6-5 to TRBJ2-1; 10 central bases correspond to TRBD2. Sequencing input: peripheral blood. The CDR3 loop reads CASSSSGGAYNEQFF. The DNA sequence is as follows: TGTGCCAGCAGTTCAAGCGGGGGGGCCTACAATGAGCAGTTCTTC.